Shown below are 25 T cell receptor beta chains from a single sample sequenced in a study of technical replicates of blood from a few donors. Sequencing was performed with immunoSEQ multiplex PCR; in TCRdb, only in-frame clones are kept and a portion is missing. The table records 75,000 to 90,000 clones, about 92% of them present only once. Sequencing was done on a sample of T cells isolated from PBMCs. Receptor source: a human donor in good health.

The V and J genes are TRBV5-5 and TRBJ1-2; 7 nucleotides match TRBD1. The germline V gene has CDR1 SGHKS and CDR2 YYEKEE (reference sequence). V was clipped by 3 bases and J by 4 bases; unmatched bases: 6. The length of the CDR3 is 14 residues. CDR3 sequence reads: CASSSPGTAYGYTF. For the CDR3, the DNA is TGTGCCAGCAGCTCACCCGGGACAGCCTATGGCTACACCTTC.

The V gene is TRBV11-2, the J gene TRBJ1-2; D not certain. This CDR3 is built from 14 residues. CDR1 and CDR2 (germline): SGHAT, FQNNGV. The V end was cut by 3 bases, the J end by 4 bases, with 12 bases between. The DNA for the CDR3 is TGTGCCAGCAGCTTGGTCAGAGGTCCCTATGGCTACACCTTC. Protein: CASSLVRGPYGYTF.

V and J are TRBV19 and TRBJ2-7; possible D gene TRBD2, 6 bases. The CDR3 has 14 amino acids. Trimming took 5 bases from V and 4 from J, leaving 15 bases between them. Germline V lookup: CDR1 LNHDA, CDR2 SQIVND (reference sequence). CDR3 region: CASSAGDSSYEQYF. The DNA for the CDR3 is TGTGCCAGTAGTGCCGGGGACTCTTCATACGAGCAGTACTTC.

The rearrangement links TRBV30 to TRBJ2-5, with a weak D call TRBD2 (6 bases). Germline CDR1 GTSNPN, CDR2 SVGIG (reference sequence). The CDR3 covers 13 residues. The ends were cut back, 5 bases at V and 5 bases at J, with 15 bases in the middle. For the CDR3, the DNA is TGTGCCTGGGGGAGGAGGCCGAGGGAGACCCAGTACTTC. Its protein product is CAWGRRPRETQYF.

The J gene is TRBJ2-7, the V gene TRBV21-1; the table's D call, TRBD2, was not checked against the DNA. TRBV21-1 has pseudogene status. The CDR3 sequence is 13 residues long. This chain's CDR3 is CASSSWGGGEQYF. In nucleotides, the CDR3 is TGTGCCAGCAGCAGCTGGGGGGGTGGAGAGCAGTACTTC.

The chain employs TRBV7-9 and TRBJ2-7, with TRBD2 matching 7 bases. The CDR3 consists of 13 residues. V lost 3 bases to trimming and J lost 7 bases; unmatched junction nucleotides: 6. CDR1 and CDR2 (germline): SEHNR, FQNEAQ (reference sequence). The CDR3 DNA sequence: TGTGCCAGCAGCTTGCGGGAGCTCGGGGAGCAGTACTTC. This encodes CASSLRELGEQYF.

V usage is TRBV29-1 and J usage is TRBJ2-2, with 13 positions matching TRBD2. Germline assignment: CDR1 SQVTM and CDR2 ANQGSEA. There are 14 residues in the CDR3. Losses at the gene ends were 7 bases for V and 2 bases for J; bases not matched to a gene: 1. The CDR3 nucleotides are TGCAGCGGGGGACTAGCGGGAAACACCGGGGAGCTGTTTTTT. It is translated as CSGGLAGNTGELFF.

CDR3 in amino acids: CASSQSSVVDREKFF. DNA of the CDR3: TGTGCCAGCAGCCAATCTTCGGTGGTGGACAGGGAAAAGTTCTTC. V gene TRBV4-2 combines with J gene TRBJ2-1; 8 positions match TRBD1. CDR1 and CDR2 (germline): LGHNA, YNFKEQ. The CDR3 loop spans 15 amino acids. Trimming at V came to 2 bases and at J to 14 bases, leaving 14 bases not matched to a gene.

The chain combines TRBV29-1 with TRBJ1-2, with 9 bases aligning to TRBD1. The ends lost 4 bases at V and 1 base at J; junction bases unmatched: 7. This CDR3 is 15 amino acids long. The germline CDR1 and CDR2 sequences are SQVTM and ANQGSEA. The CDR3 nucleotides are TGCAGCGTTGTGTGGGGGGGACAGGGTAACTATGGCTACACCTTC. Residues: CSVVWGGQGNYGYTF.

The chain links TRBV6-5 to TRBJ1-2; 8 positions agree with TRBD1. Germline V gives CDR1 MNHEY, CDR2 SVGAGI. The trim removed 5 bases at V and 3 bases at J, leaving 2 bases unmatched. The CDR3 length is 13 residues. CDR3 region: CASSVGQDYGYTF. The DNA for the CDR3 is TGTGCCAGCAGTGTGGGACAGGACTATGGCTACACCTTC.

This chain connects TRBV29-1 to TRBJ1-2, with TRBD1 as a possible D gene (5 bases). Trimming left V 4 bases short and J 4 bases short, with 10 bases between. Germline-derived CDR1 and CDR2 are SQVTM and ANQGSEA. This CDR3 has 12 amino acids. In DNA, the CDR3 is TGCAGCGTTGTAACAGGATCCTATGGCTACACCTTC. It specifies CSVVTGSYGYTF.

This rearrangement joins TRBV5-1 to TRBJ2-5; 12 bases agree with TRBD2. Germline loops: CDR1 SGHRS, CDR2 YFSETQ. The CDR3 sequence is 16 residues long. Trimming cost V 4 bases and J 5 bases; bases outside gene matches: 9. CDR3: CASSPPLAGGLETQYF. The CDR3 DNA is TGCGCCAGCAGCCCCCCTCTAGCGGGAGGGCTCGAGACCCAGTACTTC.

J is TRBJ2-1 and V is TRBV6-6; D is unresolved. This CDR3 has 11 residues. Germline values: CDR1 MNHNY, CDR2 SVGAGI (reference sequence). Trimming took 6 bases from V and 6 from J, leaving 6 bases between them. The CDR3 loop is CASSNSNEQFF. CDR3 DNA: TGTGCCAGCAGCAACTCCAATGAGCAGTTCTTC.

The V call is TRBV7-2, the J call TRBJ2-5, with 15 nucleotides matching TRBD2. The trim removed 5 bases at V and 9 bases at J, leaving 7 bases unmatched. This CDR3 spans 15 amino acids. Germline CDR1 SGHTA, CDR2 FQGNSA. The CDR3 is CASSPGLAGGGAQYF. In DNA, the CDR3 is TGTGCCAGCAGCCCTGGACTAGCGGGAGGGGGGGCCCAGTACTTC. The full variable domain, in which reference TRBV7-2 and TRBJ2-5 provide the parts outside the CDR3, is GAGVSQSPSNKVTEKGKDVELRCDPISGHTALYWYRQSLGQGLEFLIYFQGNSAPDKSGLPSDRFSAERTGGSVSTLTIQRTQQEDSAVYLCASSPGLAGGGAQYFGPGTRLLVL.

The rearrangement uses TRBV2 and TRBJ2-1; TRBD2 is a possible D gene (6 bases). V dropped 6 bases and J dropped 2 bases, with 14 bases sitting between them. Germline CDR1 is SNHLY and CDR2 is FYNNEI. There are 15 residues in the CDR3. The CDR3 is CASRRGGNPYNEQFF. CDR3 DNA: TGTGCCAGCAGAAGAGGCGGGAATCCCTACAATGAGCAGTTCTTC.

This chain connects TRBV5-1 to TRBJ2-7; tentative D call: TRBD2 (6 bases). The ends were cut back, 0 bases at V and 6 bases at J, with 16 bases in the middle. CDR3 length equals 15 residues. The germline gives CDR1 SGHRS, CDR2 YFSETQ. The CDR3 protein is CASSLVGGKKSEQYF. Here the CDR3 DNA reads TGCGCCAGCAGCTTGGTTGGAGGGAAAAAAAGCGAGCAGTACTTC.

For the CDR3, the DNA is TGTGCCAGCAGTGAAGACAGGGGGCTCACCGGGGAGCTGTTTTTT. Its translation is CASSEDRGLTGELFF. The V and J genes are TRBV6-1 and TRBJ2-2, with 9 nucleotides matching TRBD1. The CDR3 consists of 15 residues. V shed 1 base, J shed 4 bases, and the junction held 1 base outside the gene matches. CDR1 and CDR2 (germline): MNHNS, SASEGT.

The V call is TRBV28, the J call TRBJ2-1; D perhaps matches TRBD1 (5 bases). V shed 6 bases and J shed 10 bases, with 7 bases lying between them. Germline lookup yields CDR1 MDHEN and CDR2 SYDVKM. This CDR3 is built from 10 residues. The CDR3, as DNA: TGTGCCAGCAGCCAGGGAGAGCAGTTCTTC. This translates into CASSQGEQFF.

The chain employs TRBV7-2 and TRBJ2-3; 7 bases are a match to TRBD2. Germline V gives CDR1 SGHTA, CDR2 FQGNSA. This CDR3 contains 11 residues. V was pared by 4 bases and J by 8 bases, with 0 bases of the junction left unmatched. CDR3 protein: CASSWTSTQYF. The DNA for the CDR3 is TGTGCCAGCAGCTGGACTAGTACGCAGTATTTT.

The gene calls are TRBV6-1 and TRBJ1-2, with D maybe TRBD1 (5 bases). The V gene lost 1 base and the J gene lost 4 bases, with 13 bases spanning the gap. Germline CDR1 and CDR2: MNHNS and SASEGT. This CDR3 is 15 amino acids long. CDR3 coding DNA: TGTGCCAGCAGTGAAGTATGGGGACTGCCCTATGGCTACACCTTC. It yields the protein CASSEVWGLPYGYTF.

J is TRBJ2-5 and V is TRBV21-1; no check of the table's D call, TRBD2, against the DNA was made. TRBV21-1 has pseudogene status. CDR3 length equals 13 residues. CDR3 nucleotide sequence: TGTGCCAGCACTACGGGTCCGGGGAAGACCCAGTACTTC. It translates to CASTTGPGKTQYF.

CDR3 in amino acids: CASKEGATEAFF. The CDR3 nucleotides are TGTGCCAGTAAGGAGGGGGCAACTGAAGCTTTCTTT. The J gene is TRBJ1-1, the V gene TRBV19; 7 bases match TRBD1. The CDR3 extends over 12 amino acids. J gave up 5 bases and V 7 bases, and 4 bases lay outside the gene matches. Germline values: CDR1 LNHDA, CDR2 SQIVND (reference sequence).

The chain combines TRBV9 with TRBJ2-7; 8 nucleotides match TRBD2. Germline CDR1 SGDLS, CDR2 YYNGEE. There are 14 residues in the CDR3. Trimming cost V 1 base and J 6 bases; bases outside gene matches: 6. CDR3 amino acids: CASSVRAGVPEQYF. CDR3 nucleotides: TGTGCCAGCAGCGTAAGAGCGGGAGTCCCCGAGCAGTACTTC.

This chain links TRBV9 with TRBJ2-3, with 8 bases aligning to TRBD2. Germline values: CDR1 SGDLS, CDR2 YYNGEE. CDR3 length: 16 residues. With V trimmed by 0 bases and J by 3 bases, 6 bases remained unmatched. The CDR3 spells CASSVGVSGRTDTQYF. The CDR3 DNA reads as TGTGCCAGCAGCGTAGGGGTGAGCGGGAGAACAGATACGCAGTATTTT.

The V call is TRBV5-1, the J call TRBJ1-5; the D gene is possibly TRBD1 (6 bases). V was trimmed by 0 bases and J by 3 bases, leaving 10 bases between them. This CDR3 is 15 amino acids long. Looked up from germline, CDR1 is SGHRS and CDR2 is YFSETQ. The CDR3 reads CASSLVPGANQPQHF. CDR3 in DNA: TGCGCCAGCAGCTTGGTCCCAGGGGCCAATCAGCCCCAGCATTTT.